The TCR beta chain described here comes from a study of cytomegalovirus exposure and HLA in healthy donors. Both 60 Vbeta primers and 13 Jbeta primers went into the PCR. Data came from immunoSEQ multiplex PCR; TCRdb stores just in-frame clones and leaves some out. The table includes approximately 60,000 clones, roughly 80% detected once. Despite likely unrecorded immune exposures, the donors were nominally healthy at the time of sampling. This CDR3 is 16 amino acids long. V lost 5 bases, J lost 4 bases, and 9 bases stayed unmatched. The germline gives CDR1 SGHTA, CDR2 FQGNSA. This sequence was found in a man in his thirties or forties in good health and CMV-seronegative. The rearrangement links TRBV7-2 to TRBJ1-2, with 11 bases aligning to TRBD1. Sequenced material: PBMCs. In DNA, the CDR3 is TGTGCCAGCAGCCTCGGACAGGGGGCGCGGGGCTATGGCTACACCTTC. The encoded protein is CASSLGQGARGYGYTF.